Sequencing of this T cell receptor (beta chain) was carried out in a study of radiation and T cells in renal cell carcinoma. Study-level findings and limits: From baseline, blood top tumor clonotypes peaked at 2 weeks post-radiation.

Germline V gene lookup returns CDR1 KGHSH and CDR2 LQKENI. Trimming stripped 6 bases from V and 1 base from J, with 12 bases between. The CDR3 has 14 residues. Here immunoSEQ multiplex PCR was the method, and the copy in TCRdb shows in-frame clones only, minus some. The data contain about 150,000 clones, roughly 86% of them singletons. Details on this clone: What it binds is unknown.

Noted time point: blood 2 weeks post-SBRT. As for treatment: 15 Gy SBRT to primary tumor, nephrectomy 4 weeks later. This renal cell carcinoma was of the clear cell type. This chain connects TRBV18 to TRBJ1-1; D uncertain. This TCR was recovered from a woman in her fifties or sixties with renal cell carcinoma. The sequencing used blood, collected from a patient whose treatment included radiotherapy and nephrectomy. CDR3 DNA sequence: TGTGCCAGCTCTCCGATCTCAGGGAACACTGAAGCTTTCTTT. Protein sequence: CASSPISGNTEAFF.